Listed below are T cell receptor beta chains from one sample, sequenced in a study of memory CD4+ T cells and cytomegalovirus serostatus. Produced via immunoSEQ multiplex PCR; TCRdb's table is partial and in-frame only. Among about 61,000 clones listed, around four fifths were seen once. Sequencing input: memory CD4+ T cells from blood. The receptors come from an adult in good health and CMV-seronegative. The CDR3 runs from the conserved cysteine through the conserved F or W. The D gene is left open where the match is weak. Where a row states a size, it is once, few, many or the class of an expanded clone; other rows omit it.

J gene: TRBJ2-3
D gene: -
clone size: -
V gene: TRBV10-1
CDR3 protein: CASSEQSTDTQYF
CDR3 DNA: TGCGCCAGCAGTGAACAGAGCACAGATACGCAGTATTTT

J gene: TRBJ1-1
D gene: -
clone size: -
V gene: TRBV6-1
CDR3 protein: CASSDIWNTEAFF
CDR3 DNA: TGTGCCAGCAGTGACATATGGAACACTGAAGCTTTCTTT

J gene: TRBJ1-4
D gene: -
clone size: once
V gene: TRBV2
CDR3 protein: CASSLLQQNEKLFF
CDR3 DNA: TGTGCCAGCAGTCTACTACAGCAAAATGAAAAACTGTTTTTT

J gene: TRBJ1-2
D gene: -
clone size: -
V gene: TRBV28
CDR3 protein: CASSLSGREAYGYTF
CDR3 DNA: TGTGCCAGCAGTTTATCTGGCCGGGAGGCCTATGGCTACACCTTC

J gene: TRBJ2-7
D gene: TRBD1
clone size: -
V gene: TRBV10-3
CDR3 protein: CASGQAYEQYF
CDR3 DNA: TGTGCCAGTGGACAGGCCTACGAGCAGTACTTC

J gene: TRBJ1-1
D gene: TRBD1
clone size: -
V gene: TRBV7-8
CDR3 protein: CASSSTGPRNTEAFF
CDR3 DNA: TGTGCCAGCAGCTCGACAGGGCCGCGGAACACTGAAGCTTTCTTT

J gene: TRBJ2-5
D gene: TRBD1
clone size: -
V gene: TRBV4-1
CDR3 protein: CASSHAQGGGQETQYF
CDR3 DNA: TGCGCCAGCAGCCACGCACAAGGGGGCGGTCAAGAGACCCAGTACTTC

J gene: TRBJ1-5
D gene: -
clone size: -
V gene: TRBV6-1
CDR3 protein: CASSEAWGVTVQPQHF
CDR3 DNA: TGTGCCAGCAGTGAAGCCTGGGGGGTTACGGTTCAGCCCCAGCATTTT

J gene: TRBJ1-2
D gene: -
clone size: -
V gene: TRBV7-2
CDR3 protein: CASSSTPATNYGYTF
CDR3 DNA: TGTGCCAGCAGCTCCACCCCAGCTACTAACTATGGCTACACCTTC

J gene: TRBJ1-4
D gene: -
clone size: -
V gene: TRBV5-1
CDR3 protein: CASSLAPASENEKLFF
CDR3 DNA: TGCGCCAGCAGCTTGGCCCCGGCCTCGGAGAATGAAAAACTGTTTTTT

J gene: TRBJ1-1
D gene: -
clone size: -
V gene: TRBV28
CDR3 protein: CASIEKSNAGRFWGRMNTEAFF
CDR3 DNA: TGTGCCAGCATCGAAAAGAGTAATGCAGGTCGATTCTGGGGAAGAATGAACACTGAAGCTTTCTTT

J gene: TRBJ2-7
D gene: -
clone size: -
V gene: TRBV6-5
CDR3 protein: CASRPTGAYEQYF
CDR3 DNA: TGTGCCAGCAGACCGACTGGGGCCTACGAGCAGTACTTC

J gene: TRBJ1-5
D gene: -
clone size: -
V gene: TRBV5-1
CDR3 protein: CASSFSGRDQPQHF
CDR3 DNA: TGCGCCAGCAGCTTTAGCGGGCGGGATCAGCCCCAGCATTTT

J gene: TRBJ2-1
D gene: -
clone size: -
V gene: TRBV10-1
CDR3 protein: CASSAQKDFLDEQFF
CDR3 DNA: TGCGCCAGCAGTGCACAGAAGGACTTCCTCGATGAGCAGTTCTTC

J gene: TRBJ2-6
D gene: -
clone size: -
V gene: TRBV30
CDR3 protein: CASESGANVLTF
CDR3 DNA: TGTGCCTCTGAGTCGGGGGCCAACGTCCTGACTTTC

J gene: TRBJ1-1
D gene: -
clone size: -
V gene: TRBV6-5
CDR3 protein: CAASEGGNTEAFF
CDR3 DNA: TGTGCCGCCTCGGAGGGGGGAAACACTGAAGCTTTCTTT

J gene: TRBJ2-5
D gene: TRBD1
clone size: once
V gene: TRBV18
CDR3 protein: CASSPTGVETQYF
CDR3 DNA: TGTGCCAGCTCGCCAACAGGGGTAGAGACCCAGTACTTC

J gene: TRBJ1-1
D gene: -
clone size: -
V gene: TRBV5-4
CDR3 protein: CASSSGGGPRSPFF
CDR3 DNA: TGTGCCAGCAGCTCGGGGGGGGGACCCAGGTCTCCTTTCTTT

J gene: TRBJ2-1
D gene: -
clone size: -
V gene: TRBV9
CDR3 protein: CASSVDPGSNEQFF
CDR3 DNA: TGTGCCAGCAGCGTAGATCCCGGGTCGAATGAGCAGTTCTTC

J gene: TRBJ2-1
D gene: -
clone size: -
V gene: TRBV5-1
CDR3 protein: CASSLDPSGATSYNEQFF
CDR3 DNA: TGCGCCAGCAGCTTGGACCCCAGCGGAGCCACCTCCTACAATGAGCAGTTCTTC

J gene: TRBJ2-3
D gene: -
clone size: -
V gene: TRBV2
CDR3 protein: CASSRTHSTSTDTQYF
CDR3 DNA: TGTGCCAGCAGCCGGACTCATAGTACTAGCACAGATACGCAGTATTTT

J gene: TRBJ1-5
D gene: -
clone size: -
V gene: TRBV6-5
CDR3 protein: CASSTGYSNQPQHF
CDR3 DNA: TGTGCCAGCAGTACAGGGTATAGCAATCAGCCCCAGCATTTT

J gene: TRBJ1-2
D gene: -
clone size: few
V gene: TRBV11-2
CDR3 protein: CASSPTPANYGYTF
CDR3 DNA: TGTGCCAGCAGCCCGACGCCGGCGAACTATGGCTACACCTTC

J gene: TRBJ1-3
D gene: TRBD1
clone size: -
V gene: TRBV19
CDR3 protein: CASSINRGRVPGNTIYF
CDR3 DNA: TGTGCCAGTAGTATAAACAGGGGGCGCGTTCCTGGAAACACCATATATTTT

J gene: TRBJ2-5
D gene: -
clone size: once
V gene: TRBV6-1
CDR3 protein: CASSVGSKTQYF
CDR3 DNA: TGTGCCAGCAGTGTCGGAAGCAAGACCCAGTACTTC

J gene: TRBJ2-7
D gene: TRBD2
clone size: -
V gene: TRBV7-6
CDR3 protein: CASSEGLAETEQYF
CDR3 DNA: TGTGCCAGCAGCGAAGGACTAGCGGAGACCGAGCAGTACTTC

J gene: TRBJ1-1
D gene: TRBD1
clone size: -
V gene: TRBV5-1
CDR3 protein: CASSLAVLPGGANTEAFF
CDR3 DNA: TGCGCCAGCAGCTTGGCCGTTTTGCCAGGGGGCGCGAACACTGAAGCTTTCTTT

J gene: TRBJ2-1
D gene: TRBD2
clone size: -
V gene: TRBV5-1
CDR3 protein: CASSPLGLAGKQFF
CDR3 DNA: TGCGCCAGCAGCCCCCTAGGACTAGCGGGAAAGCAGTTCTTC

J gene: TRBJ1-4
D gene: TRBD1
clone size: once
V gene: TRBV7-2
CDR3 protein: CASSQRTGGNEKLFF
CDR3 DNA: TGTGCCAGCAGCCAGCGGACAGGGGGGAATGAAAAACTGTTTTTT

J gene: TRBJ2-1
D gene: -
clone size: -
V gene: TRBV5-1
CDR3 protein: CASSWQGISGASYNEQFF
CDR3 DNA: TGCGCCAGCAGCTGGCAGGGGATTAGCGGAGCCTCCTACAATGAGCAGTTCTTC

J gene: TRBJ2-7
D gene: TRBD2
clone size: -
V gene: TRBV6-5
CDR3 protein: CASASGGLTYEQYF
CDR3 DNA: TGTGCCAGCGCCAGCGGGGGCTTGACCTACGAGCAGTACTTC

J gene: TRBJ2-7
D gene: TRBD1
clone size: -
V gene: TRBV18
CDR3 protein: CASSRPPGQGYYEQYF
CDR3 DNA: TGTGCCAGCTCACGACCGCCGGGACAGGGCTATTACGAGCAGTACTTC

J gene: TRBJ2-3
D gene: TRBD1
clone size: -
V gene: TRBV6-1
CDR3 protein: CASFRDRVEDTQYF
CDR3 DNA: TGTGCCAGTTTCAGGGACAGGGTCGAAGATACGCAGTATTTT

J gene: TRBJ2-1
D gene: -
clone size: -
V gene: TRBV4-2
CDR3 protein: CASRSEGGHNEQFF
CDR3 DNA: TGTGCCAGCAGGTCCGAGGGAGGTCACAATGAGCAGTTCTTC

J gene: TRBJ1-3
D gene: -
clone size: -
V gene: TRBV19
CDR3 protein: CASSMIPVGPGNTIYF
CDR3 DNA: TGTGCCAGTAGTATGATTCCCGTGGGGCCTGGAAACACCATATATTTT

J gene: TRBJ2-2
D gene: -
clone size: -
V gene: TRBV27
CDR3 protein: CASRGTGLGTGELFF
CDR3 DNA: TGTGCCAGCAGGGGGACGGGGTTGGGCACCGGGGAGCTGTTTTTT

J gene: TRBJ1-1
D gene: TRBD1
clone size: -
V gene: TRBV7-8
CDR3 protein: CASRTTGTANTEAFF
CDR3 DNA: TGTGCCAGCAGAACGACCGGGACAGCGAACACTGAAGCTTTCTTT